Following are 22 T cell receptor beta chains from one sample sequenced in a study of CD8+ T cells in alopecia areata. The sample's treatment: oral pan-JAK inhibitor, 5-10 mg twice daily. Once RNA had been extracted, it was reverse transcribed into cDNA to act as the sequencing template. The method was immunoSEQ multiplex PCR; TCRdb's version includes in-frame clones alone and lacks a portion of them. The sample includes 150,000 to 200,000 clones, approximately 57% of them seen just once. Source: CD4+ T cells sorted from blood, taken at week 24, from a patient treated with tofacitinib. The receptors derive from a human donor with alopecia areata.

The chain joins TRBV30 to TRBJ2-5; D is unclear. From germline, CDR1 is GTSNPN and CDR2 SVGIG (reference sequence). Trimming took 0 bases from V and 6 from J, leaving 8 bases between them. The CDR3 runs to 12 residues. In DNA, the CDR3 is TGTGCCTGGAGTGTATCGAGTAAGACCCAGTACTTC. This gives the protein CAWSVSSKTQYF.

The CDR3 loop is CATQDAGKTQYF. For the CDR3, the DNA is TGTGCCACCCAGGATGCGGGAAAGACCCAGTACTTC. The V and J genes are TRBV15 and TRBJ2-5; D is possibly TRBD2 (6 bases). V was clipped by 8 bases and J by 6 bases, with 13 bases between them. This CDR3 is built from 12 residues. CDR1 is LNHNV, CDR2 YYDKDF, per germline (reference sequence).

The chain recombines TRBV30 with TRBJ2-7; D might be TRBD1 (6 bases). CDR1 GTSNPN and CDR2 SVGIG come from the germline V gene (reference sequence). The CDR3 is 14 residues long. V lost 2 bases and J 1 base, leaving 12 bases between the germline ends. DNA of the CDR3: TGTGCCTGGAGTAGAACCACAGGGTCCTACGAGCAGTACTTC. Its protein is CAWSRTTGSYEQYF.

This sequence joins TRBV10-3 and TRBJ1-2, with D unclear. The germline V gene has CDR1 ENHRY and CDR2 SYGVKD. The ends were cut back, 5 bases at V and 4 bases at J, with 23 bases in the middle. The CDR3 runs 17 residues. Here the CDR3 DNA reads TGTGCCATCAGTCCCACCGGGCCACCGTATGTGGGCTATGGCTACACCTTC. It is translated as CAISPTGPPYVGYGYTF.

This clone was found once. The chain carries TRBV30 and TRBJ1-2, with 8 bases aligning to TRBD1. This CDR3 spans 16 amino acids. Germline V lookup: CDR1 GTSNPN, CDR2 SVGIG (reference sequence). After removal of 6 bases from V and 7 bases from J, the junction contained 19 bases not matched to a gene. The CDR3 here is CACDTGTGNPGGGYTF. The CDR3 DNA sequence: TGTGCCTGCGACACCGGGACAGGCAACCCAGGGGGTGGCTACACCTTC. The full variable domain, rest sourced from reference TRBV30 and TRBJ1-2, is SQTIHQWPATLVQPVGSPLSLECTVEGTSNPNLYWYRQAAGRGLQLLFYSVGIGQISSEVPQNLSASRPQDRQFILSSKKLLLSDSGFYLCACDTGTGNPGGGYTFGSGTRLTVV.

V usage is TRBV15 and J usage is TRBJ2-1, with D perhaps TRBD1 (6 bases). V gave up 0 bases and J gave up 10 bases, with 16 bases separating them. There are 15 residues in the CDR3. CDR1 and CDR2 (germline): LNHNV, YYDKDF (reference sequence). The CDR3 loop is CATSRDLGGTGEQFF. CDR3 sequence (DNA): TGTGCCACCAGCAGAGATTTAGGGGGAACAGGGGAGCAGTTCTTC.

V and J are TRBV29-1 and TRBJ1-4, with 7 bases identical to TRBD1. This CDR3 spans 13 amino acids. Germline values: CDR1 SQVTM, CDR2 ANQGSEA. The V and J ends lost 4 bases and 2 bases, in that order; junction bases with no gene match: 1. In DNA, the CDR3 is TGCAGCGTTGCGGGACAGACTAATGAAAAACTGTTTTTT. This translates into CSVAGQTNEKLFF.

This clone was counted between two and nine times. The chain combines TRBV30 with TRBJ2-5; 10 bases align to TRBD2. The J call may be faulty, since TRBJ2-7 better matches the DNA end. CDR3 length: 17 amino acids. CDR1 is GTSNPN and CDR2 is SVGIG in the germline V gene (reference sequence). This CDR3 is CAWSPLELAGASYEQYF. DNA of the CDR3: TGTGCCTGGAGTCCGTTAGAGCTAGCGGGGGCCTCGTACGAGCAGTACTTC.

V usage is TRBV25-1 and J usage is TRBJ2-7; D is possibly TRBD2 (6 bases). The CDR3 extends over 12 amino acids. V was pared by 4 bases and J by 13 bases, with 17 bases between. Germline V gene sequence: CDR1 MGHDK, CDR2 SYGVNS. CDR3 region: CASSVSTGRRYF. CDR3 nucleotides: TGTGCCAGCAGTGTTTCGACGGGGAGGCGCTACTTC.

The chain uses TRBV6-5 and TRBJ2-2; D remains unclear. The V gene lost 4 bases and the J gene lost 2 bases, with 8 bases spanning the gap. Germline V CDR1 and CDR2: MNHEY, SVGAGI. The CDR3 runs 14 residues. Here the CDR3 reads CASSFGENTGELFF. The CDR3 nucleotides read TGTGCCAGCAGTTTTGGAGAAAACACCGGGGAGCTGTTTTTT.

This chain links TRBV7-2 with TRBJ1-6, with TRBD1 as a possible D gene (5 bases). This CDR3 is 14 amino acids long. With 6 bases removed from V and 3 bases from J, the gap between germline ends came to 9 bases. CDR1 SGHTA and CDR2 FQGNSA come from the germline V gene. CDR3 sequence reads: CASSSGGYNSPLHF. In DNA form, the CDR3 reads TGTGCCAGCAGTTCGGGGGGCTATAATTCACCCCTCCACTTT.

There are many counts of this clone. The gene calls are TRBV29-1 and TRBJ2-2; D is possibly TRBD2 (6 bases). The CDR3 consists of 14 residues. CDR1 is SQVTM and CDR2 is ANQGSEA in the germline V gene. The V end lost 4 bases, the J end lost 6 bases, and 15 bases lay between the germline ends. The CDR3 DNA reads TGCAGCGTTGTATTGGAGGGGCGGGCCGGGGAGCTGTTTTTT. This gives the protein CSVVLEGRAGELFF.

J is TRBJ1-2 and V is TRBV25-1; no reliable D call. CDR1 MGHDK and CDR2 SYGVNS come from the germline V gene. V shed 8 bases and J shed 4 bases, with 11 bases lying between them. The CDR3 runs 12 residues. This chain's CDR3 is CASGSKSYGYTF. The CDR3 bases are TGTGCCAGCGGGTCAAAAAGCTATGGCTACACCTTC.

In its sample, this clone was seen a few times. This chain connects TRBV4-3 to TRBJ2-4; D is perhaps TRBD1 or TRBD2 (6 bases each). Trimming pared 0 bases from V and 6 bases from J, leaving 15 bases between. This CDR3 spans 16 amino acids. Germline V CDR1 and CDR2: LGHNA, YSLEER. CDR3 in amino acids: CASSQEGGTGVNIQYF. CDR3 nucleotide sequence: TGCGCCAGCAGCCAAGAAGGGGGAACGGGAGTAAACATTCAGTACTTC.

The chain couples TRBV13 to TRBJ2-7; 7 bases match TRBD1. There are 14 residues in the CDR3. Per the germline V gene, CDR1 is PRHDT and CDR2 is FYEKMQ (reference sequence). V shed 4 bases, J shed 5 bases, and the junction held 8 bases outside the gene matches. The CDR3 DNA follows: TGTGCCAGCAGCTCGACAGGGAGCATCCACGAGCAGTACTTC. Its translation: CASSSTGSIHEQYF.

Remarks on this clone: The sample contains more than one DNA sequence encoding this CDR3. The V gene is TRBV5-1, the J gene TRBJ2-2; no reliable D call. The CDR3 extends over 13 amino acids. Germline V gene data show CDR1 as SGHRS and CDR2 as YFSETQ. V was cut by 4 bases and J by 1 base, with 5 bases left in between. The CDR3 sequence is CASSPKNTGELFF. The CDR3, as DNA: TGCGCCAGCAGCCCTAAGAACACCGGGGAGCTGTTTTTT.

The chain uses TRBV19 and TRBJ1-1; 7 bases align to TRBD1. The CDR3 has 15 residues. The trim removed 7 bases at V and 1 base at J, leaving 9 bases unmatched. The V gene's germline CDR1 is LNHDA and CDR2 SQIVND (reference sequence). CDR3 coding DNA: TGTGCCAGTACGACAGGGAACTCGCCGAACACTGAAGCTTTCTTT. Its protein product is CASTTGNSPNTEAFF.

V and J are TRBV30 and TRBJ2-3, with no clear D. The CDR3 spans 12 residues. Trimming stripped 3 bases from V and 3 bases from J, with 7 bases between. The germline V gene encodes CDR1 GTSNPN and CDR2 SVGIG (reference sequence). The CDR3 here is CAWRARTDTQYF. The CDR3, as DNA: TGTGCCTGGAGAGCTCGAACAGATACGCAGTATTTT.

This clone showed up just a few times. In nucleotides, the CDR3 is TGTGCCAGCAGCTTACTCGGACCCAGCAATGAGCAGTTCTTC. This encodes CASSLLGPSNEQFF. The chain has TRBV5-6 and TRBJ2-1; D gene ambiguous. The CDR3 is 14 residues long. V lost 2 bases to trimming and J lost 6 bases, with 12 bases between them. The germline V gene has CDR1 SGHDT and CDR2 YYEEEE.

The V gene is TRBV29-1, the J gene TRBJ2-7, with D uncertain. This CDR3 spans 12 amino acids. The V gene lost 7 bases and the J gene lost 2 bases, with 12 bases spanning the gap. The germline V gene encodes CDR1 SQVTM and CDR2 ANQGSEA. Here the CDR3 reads CSAHDTTYEQYF. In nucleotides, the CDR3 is TGCAGCGCCCACGACACTACCTACGAGCAGTACTTC.

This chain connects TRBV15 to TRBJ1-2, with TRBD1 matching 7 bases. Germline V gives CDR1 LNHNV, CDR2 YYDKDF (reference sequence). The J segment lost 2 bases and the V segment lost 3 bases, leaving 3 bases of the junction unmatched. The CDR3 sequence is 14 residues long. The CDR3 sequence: CATSRKGANYGYTF. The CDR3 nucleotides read TGTGCCACCAGCAGGAAGGGGGCCAACTATGGCTACACCTTC.

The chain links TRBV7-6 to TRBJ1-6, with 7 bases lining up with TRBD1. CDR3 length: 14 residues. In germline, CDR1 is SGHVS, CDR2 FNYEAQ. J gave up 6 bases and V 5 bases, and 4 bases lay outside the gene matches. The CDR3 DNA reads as TGTGCCAGCAGCCTCCGACAGGGTAATTCACCCCTCCACTTT. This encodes CASSLRQGNSPLHF.